Listed below are T cell receptor beta chains from one sample, sequenced in a study of CD8+CD57+ T cells in acquired aplastic anemia. TCRdb used MiXCR to reprocess the reads, holding one entry per CDR3 protein. The data hold 300,000 or so distinct CDR3 sequences, with approximately 60% observed a single time. Sequencing was done on a sample of sorted CD4+, CD8+, or CD8+CD57+ T cells (not recorded which) from PBMCs. All receptors derive from a human donor with aplastic anemia. Each CDR3 is given with its conserved first and last residue. D genes are given only for firm matches. The listing skips clone size in some rows; elsewhere it reads once, few, many or a size class.

TRBV12-3/TRBV12-4	TRBD2	NA	TRBJ2-7	TGTGCCAGCAGCCAGACTAGCGGGATTTACGAGCAGTACTTC	CASSQTSGIYEQYF
TRBV9	TRBD1	once	TRBJ2-1	TGCGCCAGCAGCTCCAGCTCGGGACAGGGTTTCGATGAGCAGTTCTTC	CASSSSSGQGFDEQFF
TRBV20-1	NA	NA	TRBJ2-7	TGCAGTGCTAGAGGAGGGGCTCAACTCGAGCAGTACTTC	CSARGGAQLEQYF
TRBV7-8	TRBD2	NA	TRBJ2-1	TGTGCCAGCAGCTTAGCCTTTATAGGGACTAGCGGGAGAAATGAGCAGTTCTTC	CASSLAFIGTSGRNEQFF
TRBV24-1	TRBD2	NA	TRBJ2-5	TGTGCCACCAGTGATGCGGGAGGGGAGTCGTACCAAGAGACCCAGTACTTC	CATSDAGGESYQETQYF
TRBV29-1	NA	NA	TRBJ1-2	TGCAGCGTTGACAGGGAATACTATGGCTACACCTTC	CSVDREYYGYTF
TRBV20-1	TRBD1	many	TRBJ1-2	TGCAGTGCCTTAACCATCCATCGGGACAGGGGTTTTGGCTACACCTTC	CSALTIHRDRGFGYTF
TRBV29-1	TRBD1	NA	TRBJ1-2	TGCAGCGCTGGGGACAGGGATGGCTACACCTTC	CSAGDRDGYTF
TRBV10-3	NA	NA	TRBJ1-2	TGTGCCACCCAGCAGTCTTCCTATGGCTACACCTTC	CATQQSSYGYTF
TRBV5-5	TRBD1	NA	TRBJ1-6	TGTGCCAGCAGCCCCTCTTCACTGACAGGGAGGGATTCACCCCTCCACTTT	CASSPSSLTGRDSPLHF
TRBV10-3	TRBD1	NA	TRBJ2-7	TGTGCCACCGAGGGAGGGACAGGGGCCTACGAGCAGTACTTC	CATEGGTGAYEQYF
TRBV6-1	NA	many	TRBJ1-1	TGTGCCAGCCGGGGCGACACTGAAGCTTTCTTT	CASRGDTEAFF
TRBV24-1	NA	NA	TRBJ1-5	TGTGCCACCAGTGCAAGTCTTGGCAATCAGCCCCAGCATTTT	CATSASLGNQPQHF
TRBV2	NA	NA	TRBJ1-1	TGTGCCAGCAGTGACAGGGAAAGCACTGAAGCTTTCTTT	CASSDRESTEAFF
TRBV7-9	NA	many	TRBJ1-6	TGTGCCAGCAGCTTAGCGCGGGGTGGGAATTCACCCCTCCACTTT	CASSLARGGNSPLHF
TRBV5-1	TRBD2	few	TRBJ2-3	TGCGCCAGCAGCTCAAGCGGGAGCGCCTACAATGAGCAGTATTTT	CASSSSGSAYNEQYF
TRBV20-1	TRBD1	NA	TRBJ1-2	TGCAGTGCGGAAGGACAGGGCTGGGGTGGCTATGGCTACACCTTC	CSAEGQGWGGYGYTF
TRBV6-1	NA	NA	TRBJ1-1	TGTGCCAGCAGTTACGGCCGGGGAACTGAAGCTTTCTTT	CASSYGRGTEAFF
TRBV29-1	TRBD2	NA	TRBJ2-1	TGCAGCGTTGAAGTCCTAGCGGGACGCGACCAGTTCTTC	CSVEVLAGRDQFF
TRBV7-2	NA	few	TRBJ1-2	TGTGCCAGCAGCTTAGGAGGGGCGGATGGCTACACCTTC	CASSLGGADGYTF
TRBV7-3	TRBD2	NA	TRBJ2-1	TGTGCCAGCAGGATGTATAGCGGGAGCTCCTACAATGAGCAGTTCTTC	CASRMYSGSSYNEQFF
TRBV20-1	TRBD2	NA	TRBJ2-7	TGCAGTGCTAGGGGGACTAGCGGGATCTCCTACGAGCAGTACTTC	CSARGTSGISYEQYF
TRBV9	TRBD2	NA	TRBJ2-1	TGTGCCGGCAGCGTAGGGTCGTTGAGCGGGGAGGGGCAGTTCTTC	CAGSVGSLSGEGQFF
TRBV6-1	TRBD1	many	TRBJ1-5	TGTGCCAGCAGTAGATCCGGGACAGGGGAGCAGCCCCAGCATTTT	CASSRSGTGEQPQHF
TRBV29-1	TRBD2	once	TRBJ2-1	TGCAGCGTTGGGACTAGCGAGACCTACAATGAGCAGTTCTTC	CSVGTSETYNEQFF
TRBV5-6	NA	NA	TRBJ2-3	TGTGCCAGCAGCTTAACCGGGGGTTACACAGATACGCAGTATTTT	CASSLTGGYTDTQYF
TRBV3-1	NA	many	TRBJ2-5	TGTGCCAGCAGTCGGACGAGACAAGAGACCCAGTACTTC	CASSRTRQETQYF
TRBV5-4	NA	many	TRBJ1-4	TGTGCCAGCAGCTTGGCCGGTGGGGGAACAACTAATGAAAAACTGTTTTTT	CASSLAGGGTTNEKLFF
TRBV7-9	NA	NA	TRBJ1-2	TGCGCCAGTGGGGACGAGGTGGAAGGCTACACCTTC	CASGDEVEGYTF
TRBV19	TRBD1	NA	TRBJ1-2	TGTGCCAGTACCACGACAGGGGACAACAACTATGGCTACACCTTC	CASTTTGDNNYGYTF
TRBV5-5	NA	many	TRBJ2-3	TGTGCCAGCACCTCGGTGAGCACAGATACGCAGTATTTT	CASTSVSTDTQYF
TRBV20-1	NA	NA	TRBJ2-1	TGCAGTGCTGCGGGGTACAATGAGCAGTTCTTC	CSAAGYNEQFF
TRBV9	NA	NA	TRBJ2-1	TGTGCCAGCAGCGTAGCTCAGACCGTGGTCGCTGAGCAGTTCTTC	CASSVAQTVVAEQFF
TRBV7-8	NA	NA	TRBJ2-7	TGTGCCAGCAGCTTAGAAGGGACATCCTACGAGCAGTACTTC	CASSLEGTSYEQYF
TRBV9	NA	NA	TRBJ2-3	TGTGCCAGCAGCGTAGCTAGCGGCACAGATACGCAGTATTTT	CASSVASGTDTQYF
TRBV6-1	NA	many	TRBJ1-3	TGTGCCAGCAGTGAAGGGGACCTCTCTGGAAACACCATATATTTT	CASSEGDLSGNTIYF
TRBV7-8	NA	many	TRBJ2-3	TGTGCCAGCAGCTCCGCTGGGTACACAGATACGCAGTATTTT	CASSSAGYTDTQYF
TRBV12-3/TRBV12-4	TRBD1	NA	TRBJ1-2	TGTGCCAGCAGTGTGACAGGGGGCGCTTCGGGCTATGGCTACACCTTC	CASSVTGGASGYGYTF
TRBV7-2	NA	NA	TRBJ2-5	TGTGCCAGCAGCTTGGCTAGCGGGACAGGGGTCGAGACCCAGTACTTC	CASSLASGTGVETQYF
TRBV10-3	NA	NA	TRBJ1-4	TGTGCCATCAGTGAGGCATTCGCAACTAATGAAAAACTGTTTTTT	CAISEAFATNEKLFF
TRBV24-1	NA	NA	TRBJ1-2	TGTGCCACCAGTGATTCAGGGTTTGGCTACACCTTC	CATSDSGFGYTF
TRBV20-1	NA	NA	TRBJ2-3	TGCAGTGCCCGACCCTCAGGGGTTACGCAGTATTTT	CSARPSGVTQYF
TRBV24-1	NA	NA	TRBJ2-3	TGTGCCACCAGTGATGTGGGGGGAGGTATCACAGATACGCAGTATTTT	CATSDVGGGITDTQYF
TRBV7-9	TRBD1	NA	TRBJ2-7	TGTGCCAGCAGCCGCCCCGGACAGGGTACCTACGAGCAGTACTTC	CASSRPGQGTYEQYF
TRBV7-3	NA	NA	TRBJ2-7	TGTGCCAGCAGCTTAGTGGACAGCTCCTACGAGCAGTACTTC	CASSLVDSSYEQYF
TRBV9	NA	NA	TRBJ2-7	TGTGCCAGCAGCGTAACAGCGGGGACATCCTACGAGCAGTACTTC	CASSVTAGTSYEQYF
TRBV20-1	NA	many	TRBJ2-1	TGCAGTGCTAGATCTTCGGGACTGATTCACAATGAGCAGTTCTTC	CSARSSGLIHNEQFF
TRBV2	NA	many	TRBJ1-3	TGTGCCAGCAGTGTACTGGGAAGAGCGGGAAACACCATATATTTT	CASSVLGRAGNTIYF
TRBV20-1	NA	NA	TRBJ1-1	TGCAGTGCTAGAGATTTCCGGGGACACACTGAAGCTTTCTTT	CSARDFRGHTEAFF
TRBV10-2	NA	once	TRBJ2-2	TGCGCCAGCAGTGAGTCAAAAGGGCAGGGGGAGCTGTTTTTT	CASSESKGQGELFF
TRBV10-3	TRBD2	once	TRBJ2-7	TGTGCCATCAGTGAGCGGGGTAGCGGGAGGGCCTCCTACGAGCAGTACTTC	CAISERGSGRASYEQYF
TRBV4-1	TRBD1	many	TRBJ1-2	TGCGCCAGCAGCCCCACGGACAGGGTCTCGTATGGCTACACCTTC	CASSPTDRVSYGYTF
TRBV9	NA	NA	TRBJ2-3	TGTGCCAGCAGCTCTATCAGTGTGAGCACAGATACGCAGTATTTT	CASSSISVSTDTQYF
TRBV5-1	TRBD2	NA	TRBJ2-7	TGCGCCAGCAGCCGGGAGGGGTCCCACGAGCAGTACTTC	CASSREGSHEQYF
TRBV2	TRBD1	many	TRBJ2-2	TGTGCCAGCAGCAGACAGGGGCGCCTCCGAAACACCGGGGAGCTGTTTTTT	CASSRQGRLRNTGELFF
TRBV3-1	TRBD2	many	TRBJ2-5	TGTGCCAGCAGCCAAAGACTAGCGGGAATGGAGACCCAGTACTTC	CASSQRLAGMETQYF
TRBV10-3	NA	many	TRBJ1-6	TGTGCCACCTCTCAGGGGAGCAATTCACCCCTCCACTTT	CATSQGSNSPLHF
TRBV19	NA	NA	TRBJ1-2	TGTGCTACTGACAGTAACTATGGCTACACCTTC	CATDSNYGYTF
TRBV5-1	TRBD2	NA	TRBJ2-3	TGCGCCAGCAGCGGGGGACTAGCGGGCCGAACGGATACGCAGTATTTT	CASSGGLAGRTDTQYF
TRBV29-1	NA	NA	TRBJ2-7	TGCAGCGCCGCCGTACAGGGAAGCTCCTACGAGCAGTACTTC	CSAAVQGSSYEQYF